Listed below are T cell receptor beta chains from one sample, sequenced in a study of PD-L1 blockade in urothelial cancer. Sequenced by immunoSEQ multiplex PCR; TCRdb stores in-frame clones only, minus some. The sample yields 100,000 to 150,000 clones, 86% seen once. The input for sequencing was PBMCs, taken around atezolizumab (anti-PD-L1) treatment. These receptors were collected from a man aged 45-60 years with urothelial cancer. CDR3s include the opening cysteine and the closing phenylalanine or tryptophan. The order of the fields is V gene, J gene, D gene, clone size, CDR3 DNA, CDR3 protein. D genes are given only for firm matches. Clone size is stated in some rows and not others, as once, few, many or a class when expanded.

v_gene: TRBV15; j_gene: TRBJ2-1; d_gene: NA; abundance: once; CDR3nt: TGTGCCACCAGCAGCAAGCACAATGAGCAGTTCTTC; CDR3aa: CATSSKHNEQFF
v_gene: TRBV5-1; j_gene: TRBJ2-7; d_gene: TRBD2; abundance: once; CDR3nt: TGCGCCAGCAGCTTGGAAGGGACTAGCGGATACGAGCAGTACTTC; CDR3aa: CASSLEGTSGYEQYF
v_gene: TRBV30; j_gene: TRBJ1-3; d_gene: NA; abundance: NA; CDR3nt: TGTGCCTGGAGTGTCTCACGGGGGTCAGGAAACACCATATATTTT; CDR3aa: CAWSVSRGSGNTIYF
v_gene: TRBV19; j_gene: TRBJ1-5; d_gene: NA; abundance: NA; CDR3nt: TGTGCCAGTAGCAGAAAAACCCCAGGGATTCAGAATCAGCCCCAGCATTTT; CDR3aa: CASSRKTPGIQNQPQHF
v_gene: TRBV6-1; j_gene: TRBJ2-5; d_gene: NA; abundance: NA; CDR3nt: TGTGCCAGCGTTTTGCGGGAATTGGAGACCCAGTACTTC; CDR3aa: CASVLRELETQYF
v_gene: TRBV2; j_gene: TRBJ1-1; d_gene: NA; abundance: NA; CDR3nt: TGTGCCAGCATGCGACAGGCCACTGAAGCTTTCTTT; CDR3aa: CASMRQATEAFF
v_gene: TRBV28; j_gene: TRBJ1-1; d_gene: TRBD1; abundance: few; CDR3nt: TGTGCCAGCAGAATGGTTTGGGACAGGGGCAATGAAGCTTTCTTT; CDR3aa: CASRMVWDRGNEAFF
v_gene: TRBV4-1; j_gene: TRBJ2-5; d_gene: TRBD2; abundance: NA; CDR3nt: TGCGCCAGCAGCCAAGTGATGACTAGCCCCCCGCGGGAGACCCAGTACTTC; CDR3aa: CASSQVMTSPPRETQYF
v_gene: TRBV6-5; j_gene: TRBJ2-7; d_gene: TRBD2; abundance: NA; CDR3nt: TGTGCCAGCAGGTCTAGCGGGCGGGCCTACGAGCAGTACTTC; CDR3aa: CASRSSGRAYEQYF
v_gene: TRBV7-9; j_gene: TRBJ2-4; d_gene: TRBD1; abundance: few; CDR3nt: TGTGCCAGCAGCCAAAGAGGGACAGTAGCTGAAAACATTCAGTACTTC; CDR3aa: CASSQRGTVAENIQYF
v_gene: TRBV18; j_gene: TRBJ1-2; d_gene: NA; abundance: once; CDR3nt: TGTGCCAGCTCTCCCGACACTTCCTATGGCTACACCTTC; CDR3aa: CASSPDTSYGYTF
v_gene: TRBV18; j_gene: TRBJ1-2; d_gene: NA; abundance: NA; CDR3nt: TGTGCCAGCTCACAGAGTATGCAGGATGGCTACACCTTC; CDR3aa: CASSQSMQDGYTF
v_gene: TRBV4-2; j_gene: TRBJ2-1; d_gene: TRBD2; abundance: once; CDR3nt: TGTGCCAGCAGCCAAGAGGCTAGCGGCACATCCTACAATGAGCAGTTCTTC; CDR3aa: CASSQEASGTSYNEQFF
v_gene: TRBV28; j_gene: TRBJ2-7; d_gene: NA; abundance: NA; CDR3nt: TGTGCCAGCAGTTTCAGGACAAGCGTCCGCCACGAGCAGTACTTC; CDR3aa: CASSFRTSVRHEQYF
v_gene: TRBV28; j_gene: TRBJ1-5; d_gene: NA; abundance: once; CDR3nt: TGTGCCAGTGAAGCGGGACGAAATCAGCCCCAGCATTTT; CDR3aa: CASEAGRNQPQHF
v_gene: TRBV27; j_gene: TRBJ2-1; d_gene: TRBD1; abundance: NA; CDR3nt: TGTGCCAGCAGTTGGGACAGCCGGGGTTACAATGAGCAGTTCTTC; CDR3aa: CASSWDSRGYNEQFF
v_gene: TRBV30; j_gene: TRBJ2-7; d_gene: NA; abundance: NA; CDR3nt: TGTGCCTGGAGTGTAGGACATAGCGGACGCCCTCCCGAGCAGTACTTC; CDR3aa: CAWSVGHSGRPPEQYF
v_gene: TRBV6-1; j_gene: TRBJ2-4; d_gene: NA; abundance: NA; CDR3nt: TGTGCCAGCAGGTCTACAGGGTTCCCCAAAAACATTCAGTACTTC; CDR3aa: CASRSTGFPKNIQYF
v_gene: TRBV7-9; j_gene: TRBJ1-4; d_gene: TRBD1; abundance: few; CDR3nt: TGTGCCAGCAGCAGGACAGGGATGAGTGAAAAACTGTTTTTT; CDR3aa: CASSRTGMSEKLFF
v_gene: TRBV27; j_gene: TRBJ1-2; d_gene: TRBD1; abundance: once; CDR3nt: TGTGCCAGCAGCCAGATACCGGGACAGGGGTCTGGCTACACCTTC; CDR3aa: CASSQIPGQGSGYTF
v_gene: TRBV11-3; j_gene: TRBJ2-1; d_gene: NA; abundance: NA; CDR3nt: TGTGCCAGCAGCCCCAGGGGTGGCTCCTACAATGAGCAGTTCTTC; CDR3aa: CASSPRGGSYNEQFF
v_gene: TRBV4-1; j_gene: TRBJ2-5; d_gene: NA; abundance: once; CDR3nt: TGCGCCAGCAGCCAAGGTGATGTACAAGAGGCCCAGTACTTC; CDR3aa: CASSQGDVQEAQYF
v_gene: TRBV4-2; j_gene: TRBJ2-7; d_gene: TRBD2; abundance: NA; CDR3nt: TGTGCCAGCAGCCAAGAGACTAGCGGGAGTTACGAGCAGTACTTC; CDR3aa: CASSQETSGSYEQYF